These T cell receptor beta chains were read from a single sample in a study of blood T cell repertoires in COVID-19. The data were produced by immunoSEQ multiplex PCR, yet TCRdb's version contains in-frame clones alone and is incomplete. The sample contains 45,000 to 55,000 clones, roughly 86% of which appear only once. Material for sequencing was peripheral blood. Every receptor here comes from a woman of 80 years or more with acute or convalescent COVID-19. The CDR3 runs from the conserved cysteine through the conserved F or W. A D gene is named only where the DNA matches it firmly. Clone size is not always given. Where it is, it says once, few, many or a class for expanded clones.

abundance	v_gene	d_gene	j_gene	CDR3aa	CDR3nt
NA	TRBV7-3	TRBD1	TRBJ1-2	CASSLGQGGHYGYTF	TGTGCCAGCAGCTTGGGGCAGGGGGGCCACTATGGCTACACCTTC
NA	TRBV6-5	TRBD1	TRBJ1-6	CASTGTDIAPLHF	TGTGCCAGCACCGGGACAGATATCGCACCCCTCCACTTT
NA	TRBV9	NA	TRBJ2-1	CASSGRLHNEQFF	TGTGCCAGCAGCGGGCGGTTACACAATGAGCAGTTCTTC
NA	TRBV9	TRBD1	TRBJ2-7	CASSEQGGSYEQYF	TGTGCCAGCAGCGAACAGGGGGGTAGCTACGAGCAGTACTTC
NA	TRBV4-2	NA	TRBJ1-3	CASSQGPAGDTSGNTIYF	TGTGCCAGCAGCCAGGGTCCGGCTGGGGACACCTCTGGAAACACCATATATTTT
NA	TRBV10-3	NA	TRBJ2-2	CAINPGQLTGELFF	TGTGCCATCAACCCCGGACAGCTCACCGGGGAGCTGTTTTTT
NA	TRBV18	TRBD1	TRBJ1-3	CASSPTGAVGNTIYF	TGTGCCAGCTCACCAACAGGGGCAGTTGGAAACACCATATATTTT
NA	TRBV19	TRBD1	TRBJ1-2	CASSHRTGPNYGYTF	TGTGCCAGTAGTCATAGGACAGGACCTAACTATGGCTACACCTTC
NA	TRBV5-1	TRBD2	TRBJ2-3	CASSLRLAGGRDHF	TGCGCCAGCAGCTTGAGGCTAGCGGGGGGCAGAGACCATTTT
NA	TRBV10-3	NA	TRBJ2-1	CAISVSTNEQFF	TGTGCCATCAGTGTATCGACTAACGAGCAGTTCTTC
NA	TRBV5-1	NA	TRBJ1-2	CASSLAATGTYGYTF	TGCGCCAGCAGCTTGGCCGCTACAGGGACCTATGGCTACACCTTC
NA	TRBV14	NA	TRBJ2-1	CASSQDPSDYEQFF	TGTGCCAGCAGCCAAGATCCTAGCGATTACGAGCAGTTCTTC
NA	TRBV7-9	TRBD1	TRBJ1-2	CASSFGQGSYGYTF	TGTGCCAGCAGCTTCGGACAGGGGAGCTATGGCTACACCTTC
once	TRBV7-2	NA	TRBJ2-5	CASSNSETQYF	TGTGCCAGCAGCAACAGCGAGACCCAGTACTTC
NA	TRBV3-1/TRBV3-2	TRBD2	TRBJ2-3	CASSQMASGDTQYF	TGTGCCAGCAGCCAAATGGCTAGCGGAGATACGCAGTATTTT
NA	TRBV5-1	TRBD2	TRBJ2-5	CASSFTRGEETQYF	TGCGCCAGCAGCTTCACGCGGGGGGAAGAGACCCAGTACTTC
few	TRBV10-3	NA	TRBJ1-3	CAIGGGDDSGNTIYF	TGTGCCATCGGGGGGGGAGACGACTCTGGAAACACCATATATTTT
NA	TRBV19	TRBD1	TRBJ1-2	CASRTATGGERARGYTF	TGTGCCAGTCGTACGGCGACAGGGGGCGAGAGAGCAAGAGGCTACACCTTC
NA	TRBV19	NA	TRBJ2-2	CASSISRAGGVNTGELFF	TGTGCCAGTAGTATATCACGAGCGGGTGGGGTAAACACCGGGGAGCTGTTTTTT
NA	TRBV29-1	NA	TRBJ1-5	CSVASDRQPQHF	TGCAGCGTCGCCTCAGATCGTCAGCCCCAGCATTTT
NA	TRBV18	NA	TRBJ1-2	CASSPPARPGGYTF	TGTGCCAGCTCACCACCGGCTAGACCGGGGGGCTACACCTTC
NA	TRBV15	TRBD2	TRBJ2-1	CATSREGTSGSLNEQFF	TGTGCCACCAGCAGAGAAGGGACTAGCGGGAGTTTGAATGAGCAGTTCTTC
NA	TRBV10-1	NA	TRBJ2-1	CASSETKSSYNEQFF	TGCGCCAGCAGCGAGACTAAAAGCTCCTACAATGAGCAGTTCTTC
NA	TRBV9	TRBD1	TRBJ2-3	CASSVDGQGAADTQYF	TGTGCCAGCAGCGTAGATGGACAGGGGGCCGCAGATACGCAGTATTTT
NA	TRBV2	NA	TRBJ1-4	CASTGGTNEKLFF	TGTGCCAGCACCGGGGGAACTAATGAAAAACTGTTTTTT
NA	TRBV6-6	TRBD1	TRBJ2-7	CASNPRQGSSYEQYF	TGTGCCAGCAACCCACGACAGGGAAGCTCCTACGAGCAGTACTTC
NA	TRBV7-3	NA	TRBJ1-2	CASSPDSTELYGYTF	TGTGCCAGCAGCCCTGACTCTACCGAGTTATATGGCTACACCTTC
once	TRBV4-1	NA	TRBJ2-2	CASSQEVGDTGELFF	TGCGCCAGCAGCCAAGAGGTCGGAGACACCGGGGAGCTGTTTTTT
once	TRBV30	NA	TRBJ1-3	CAWSLSGNTIYF	TGTGCCTGGAGTCTGTCTGGAAACACCATATATTTT
once	TRBV3-1/TRBV3-2	NA	TRBJ1-2	CASSAANYGYTF	TGTGCCAGCAGCGCAGCTAACTATGGCTACACCTTC
NA	TRBV2	TRBD1	TRBJ2-3	CASSEGDRGPDTQYF	TGTGCCAGCAGTGAAGGAGACAGGGGACCAGATACGCAGTATTTT
NA	TRBV9	TRBD2	TRBJ2-3	CASSPEGTSGSDTQYF	TGTGCCAGCAGCCCAGAGGGGACTAGCGGGAGCGATACGCAGTATTTT